Presented here are 18 T cell receptor beta chains from one specimen sequenced in a study of a mutant IDH1 vaccine in newly diagnosed glioma (dated by TCRdb to 2020 to 2023). The antigens for these receptors are not known. The method behind the library was the immunoSEQ multiplex PCR assay. As stored in TCRdb, this immuneACCESS dataset retains in-frame rearrangements with V and J assigned. A fraction of the clones does not appear; measured against another copy, unresolved V genes explain less than half of the discrepancy, and the remainder lacks a known reason. In all, the sample holds about 56,000 clones, and about nine tenths of those were seen once. The ten largest clonotypes hold around 1.7% of the sample. Sample time point, as interpreted from the label and publication: week 35, safety follow-up. A 20-mer mutant IDH1 peptide at 300 micrograms in Montanide made up each vaccine dose, which was injected subcutaneously together with topical imiquimod.

The sample in question was PBMCs, obtained from a glioma patient whose treatment included an IDH1 peptide vaccine. The receptors were sampled from a man between 40 and 49 years old with glioma.

The gene calls are TRBV10-3 and TRBJ2-5, with 9 bases lining up with TRBD1. The CDR3 is 15 amino acids. V trimming: 4 bases; J trimming: 3 bases; junction bases outside the gene matches: 6. Germline loops: CDR1 ENHRY, CDR2 SYGVKD. Here the CDR3 DNA reads TGTGCCATCAGTGGAGGTGGGACAGGGAAAGAGACCCAGTACTTC. It yields the protein CAISGGGTGKETQYF.

The rearrangement uses TRBV4-2 and TRBJ1-3; no definite D call. CDR1 LGHNA and CDR2 YNFKEQ come from the germline V gene. Trimming took 0 bases from V and 1 from J, leaving 10 bases between them. CDR3 length equals 16 residues. The CDR3 DNA reads TGTGCCAGCAGCCAAGATCGACCGGGTTCTGGAAACACCATATATTTT. It is translated as CASSQDRPGSGNTIYF.

The V and J genes are TRBV11-2 and TRBJ1-1; perhaps TRBD1 as D (6 bases). Germline loops: CDR1 SGHAT, CDR2 FQNNGV. The CDR3 covers 15 residues. V was clipped by 6 bases and J by 0 bases, with 14 bases between them. This CDR3 reads CASRLMGHLNTEAFF. The CDR3 DNA sequence: TGTGCCAGCAGATTAATGGGACACTTGAACACTGAAGCTTTCTTT.

The chain links TRBV10-1 to TRBJ2-1; a possible D gene is TRBD1 (5 bases). The CDR3 contains 12 residues. V gave up 6 bases and J gave up 7 bases, with 10 bases separating them. Germline assignment: CDR1 WNHNN and CDR2 SYGVQD (reference sequence). CDR3 DNA sequence: TGCGCCAGCAGGGACACCCCTAATGAGCAGTTCTTC. Protein sequence: CASRDTPNEQFF.

The rearrangement uses TRBV9 and TRBJ2-5; 9 positions match TRBD2. Germline CDR1 reads SGDLS; CDR2 reads YYNGEE. The CDR3 length is 17 residues. The V segment lost 0 bases and the J segment 5 bases; nucleotides outside the gene matches: 11. This chain's CDR3 is CASSVDWREGLLETQYF. CDR3 nucleotides: TGTGCCAGCAGCGTAGATTGGCGGGAGGGCCTTCTGGAGACCCAGTACTTC.

The chain recombines TRBV7-9 with TRBJ1-2; 7 bases agree with TRBD1. V was clipped by 11 bases and J by 4 bases; unmatched bases: 4. Germline assignment: CDR1 SEHNR and CDR2 FQNEAQ (reference sequence). The CDR3 length is 11 residues. The CDR3 reads CAAEGAYGYTF. Written as DNA, the CDR3 is TGTGCCGCAGAGGGGGCCTATGGCTACACCTTC.

The chain combines TRBV7-3 with TRBJ2-1; D gene ambiguous. V dropped 5 bases and J dropped 7 bases, with 15 bases sitting between them. Germline CDR1 and CDR2: SGHTA and FQGTGA. The CDR3 contains 14 residues. The CDR3 loop is CASSPDLSRNEQFF. The CDR3 coding sequence is TGTGCCAGCAGCCCGGACCTATCTAGGAATGAGCAGTTCTTC.

In its sample, this clone was seen once. This rearrangement joins TRBV27 to TRBJ2-3; D unclear. This CDR3 has 11 residues. Germline loops: CDR1 MNHEY, CDR2 SMNVEV (reference sequence). V gave up 3 bases and J gave up 5 bases, with 3 bases separating them. Here the CDR3 reads CASSFRDTQYF. The CDR3 DNA reads TGTGCCAGCAGTTTTCGAGATACGCAGTATTTT.

The chain couples TRBV6-5 to TRBJ2-7; 7 nucleotides agree with TRBD2. The V gene end was trimmed by 2 bases and the J gene end by 0 bases; junction bases not matched to a gene: 4. This CDR3 has 15 amino acids. Germline CDR1 reads MNHEY; CDR2 reads SVGAGI. The CDR3 bases are TGTGCCAGCAGTTACGAGGGACTACCCTCCTACGAGCAGTACTTC. This gives the protein CASSYEGLPSYEQYF.

This clone came up once. This sequence joins TRBV19 and TRBJ1-2, with D possibly TRBD1 on 6 matching bases. V was cut by 6 bases and J by 8 bases, with 22 bases left in between. The CDR3 spans 15 residues. CDR1 and CDR2 from the germline V gene are LNHDA and SQIVND (reference sequence). The CDR3 DNA reads as TGTGCCAGTAGAGAACGCTACAGGGCTGTGGGGGGCTACACCTTC. Translated: CASRERYRAVGGYTF.

The chain joins TRBV6-1 to TRBJ1-4; D gene uncertain. V was pared by 7 bases and J by 8 bases, with 11 bases between. The CDR3 loop spans 12 amino acids. In germline, CDR1 is MNHNS, CDR2 SASEGT. The CDR3 loop reads CASTARIEKLFF. The CDR3 DNA reads TGTGCCAGCACAGCAAGGATCGAAAAACTGTTTTTT.

The gene calls are TRBV6-5 and TRBJ1-1; TRBD1 aligns across 8 bases. The CDR3 runs 14 residues. The J segment lost 4 bases and the V segment lost 5 bases, leaving 6 bases of the junction unmatched. CDR1 and CDR2 (germline): MNHEY, SVGAGI. CDR3 DNA sequence: TGTGCCAGCAGTGCAGGGGGCTTCGGCACTGAAGCTTTCTTT. It yields the protein CASSAGGFGTEAFF.

As to this clone: Its ends do not fully match the called genes, so a read error is possible. The V and J genes are TRBV6-1 and TRBJ2-1, with TRBD1 identical over 9 bases. Germline CDR1 and CDR2: MNHNS and SASEGT. The CDR3 totals 12 residues. Here the CDR3 reads CASSHRDRVTIF. The CDR3 region has the DNA TGTGCCAGCAGTCACCGGGACAGGGTAACGATCTTC.

Here the CDR3 reads CASSQVLGGASSYGYTF. The CDR3 DNA is TGTGCCAGCAGCCAAGTCTTAGGGGGGGCCTCCTCCTATGGCTACACCTTC. The chain employs TRBV4-2 and TRBJ1-2; D is possibly TRBD1 (6 bases). Germline CDR1 reads LGHNA; CDR2 reads YNFKEQ. Trimming shortened V by 1 base and J by 4 bases, and 19 bases separated the two germline ends. CDR3 length: 17 amino acids.

This chain links TRBV6-5 with TRBJ2-7; perhaps TRBD1 as D (6 bases). Germline V lookup: CDR1 MNHEY, CDR2 SVGAGI. The CDR3 runs to 13 residues. Deletions cut 5 bases from V and 2 bases from J, with 10 bases between. The CDR3 DNA sequence: TGTGCCAGCAGTCTCAGGGGAGCCTACGAGCAGTACTTC. Residues: CASSLRGAYEQYF.

The rearrangement uses TRBV14 and TRBJ2-3; 9 bases match TRBD2. Looked up from germline, CDR1 is SGHDN and CDR2 is FVKESK. V dropped 1 base and J dropped 9; count of bases not matched to a gene: 8. This CDR3 spans 15 amino acids. The CDR3 DNA reads as TGTGCCAGCAGCCAAGCCGCTTTGGCGGGAGGGACGCAGTATTTT. Translated, it gives CASSQAALAGGTQYF. The entire variable domain, with the rest obtained from reference TRBV14 and TRBJ2-3, is as follows: EAGVTQFPSHSVIEKGQTVTLRCDPISGHDNLYWYRRVMGKEIKFLLHFVKESKQDESGMPNNRFLAERTGGTYSTLKVQPAELEDSGVYFCASSQAALAGGTQYFGPGTRLTVL.

The chain is built from TRBV5-1 and TRBJ1-2; D ambiguous. CDR1 SGHRS and CDR2 YFSETQ come from the germline V gene. V was clipped by 0 bases and J by 6 bases, with 15 bases between them. CDR3 size: 15 residues. CDR3 coding DNA: TGCGCCAGCAGCTTGGTCGTAGTGGGTGGGGATGGCTACACCTTC. It encodes CASSLVVVGGDGYTF.

This clone has only one observation. The V gene is TRBV27, the J gene TRBJ2-7; 8 bases fit TRBD2. The V segment lost 10 bases and the J segment 0 bases; nucleotides outside the gene matches: 5. CDR3 length: 13 amino acids. Germline V lookup: CDR1 MNHEY, CDR2 SMNVEV (reference sequence). The CDR3 sequence is CATTSGSSYEQYF. The CDR3 bases are TGTGCCACAACTAGCGGAAGCTCCTACGAGCAGTACTTC.